This T cell receptor beta chain was identified during a study of regulatory T cells in long-lasting Graves disease. Overall study context: The definition of persistent Graves' disease was over 5 years of antithyroid drugs with positive TSH receptor antibodies. Study-wide findings and caveats: Persistent Graves' patients showed reduced TCR diversity versus newly diagnosed patients. Gene preferences differed: TRBV28, TRBJ1-2, TRBJ2-5 in persistent cases. Accuracy may have been reduced by the small sample size.

CDR3 regions were amplified by Arm-PCR using iRepertoire HTBI primers to build TCR beta libraries. TCRdb itself ran the multiplex PCR reads through MiXCR, one entry per CDR3 protein. The sample has roughly 400,000 distinct CDR3 sequences, 20% to 25% seen once. The sample's time point: persistent/refractory GD, antithyroid drugs over 5 years with positive TRAb. PBMC RNA was the source of the TCR library. With regard to this clonotype: What it recognizes is unknown.

V lost 8 bases, J lost 1 base, and 17 bases lay in between. This CDR3 region has 15 residues. Germline CDR1 reads LNHDA; CDR2 reads SQIVND (reference sequence). The chain employs TRBV19 and TRBJ1-1; the D is unclear. The clonotype comes from a female donor with Graves disease. Source: peripheral blood mononuclear cells (PBMCs), taken when the disease was refractory, from a patient treated with antithyroid drugs. This CDR3 reads CASSLIGQPNTEAFF. The CDR3 nucleotides read TGTGCCAGTTCCCTCATTGGGCAGCCGAACACTGAAGCTTTCTTT.